The T cell receptor beta chain described here comes from a study of tumor-infiltrating lymphocytes in primary liver carcinoma. Whole-study context: Samples produced roughly 3.5 to 8 million productive TCRbeta reads, comparable across tissue types.

cDNA specific to TCR beta was made from roughly 500 ng of total RNA, with a constant-region primer employed for priming. Libraries for TCR beta were built through three nested multiplex PCR rounds, which together made up a slightly modified ARM-PCR procedure. Two initial PCR rounds of approximately 10 cycles each paired TRBV1-TRBV30 forward primers with a C-beta reverse primer. Each CDR3 protein is one row after TCRdb ran MiXCR on the multiplex PCR reads. The sample consists of roughly 330,000 distinct CDR3 sequences, about two thirds of them appearing once. Blood RNA was derived from unsorted whole blood, and germline DNA was extracted too. V lost 5 bases, J lost 9 bases, and 13 bases stayed unmatched. This CDR3 is built from 15 residues. Germline loops: CDR1 SGHAT, CDR2 FQNNGV.

The sequencing sample was made of peripheral blood. The rearrangement links TRBV11-2 to TRBJ2-1; TRBD2 matches at 7 bases. This clonotype originated in a man in his forties with primary liver carcinoma and hepatitis B virus infection. The CDR3 spells CASSLSVGGPGEQFF. The CDR3 nucleotides read TGTGCCAGCAGCCTCTCAGTGGGAGGGCCGGGTGAGCAGTTCTTC.